The clone carrying this T cell receptor beta chain occurred a few times. Its matching antigen is unknown. This CDR3 fails to terminate in the conserved phenylalanine or tryptophan, so it likely reflects a read error. The data are from a study of regulatory T cells in long-lasting Graves disease. About the research overall: More than 5 years of antithyroid drugs with positive TSH receptor antibodies defined persistent Graves' disease.

TCR beta libraries were built with iRepertoire HTBI primers and Arm-PCR of CDR3 regions. A single record per CDR3 protein comes from TCRdb applying MiXCR to the multiplex PCR reads. The table lists about 430,000 distinct CDR3 sequences, around 20% of them singletons. Overall study findings and caveats: Between persistent patients, about 2,800 public clonotypes were shared, exceeding the approximately 990 shared between new patients. Under persistent disease, TRBV28, TRBJ1-2 and TRBJ2-5 were used preferentially. Results may be inaccurate due to the small sample size.

This sample's time point: persistent/refractory GD, antithyroid drugs over 5 years with positive TRAb. Extracted PBMC RNA gave rise to the TCR library. CDR3 size: 13 residues. V lost 3 bases and J 5 bases, leaving 10 bases between the germline ends. CDR1 MDHEN and CDR2 SYDVKM come from the germline V gene. The clonotype was recovered from a female donor with Graves disease. V usage is TRBV28 and J usage is TRBJ2-5, with D uncertain. This material consisted of peripheral blood mononuclear cells (PBMCs), taken when the disease was refractory, from a patient treated with antithyroid drugs. Here the CDR3 DNA reads TGTGCCAGCAGTTTGGCTAGTAGGGAGACCCAGTACCTC. This gives the protein CASSLASRETQYL.